This TCR beta chain stems from a study of neurological immune-mediated disorders. The time point is: longitudinal time-point 2. The unsorted libraries were prepared from 2 million PBMCs (stored at -80 C). Germline CDR1 reads MNHEY; CDR2 reads SVGAGI. After removal of 6 bases from V and 5 bases from J, the junction contained 11 bases not matched to a gene. This CDR3 contains 15 residues. This clonotype was seen at least ten times. As yet, its antigen is unknown. Over 160 million TCR-beta sequences from 15-18 subjects came from every sequencing run. TCRdb reanalysed the 5' RACE reads using MiXCR and keeps one entry per CDR3 protein. This sample has approximately 80,000 distinct CDR3 sequences; 5% to 6.5% occur once, and the top ten carry over 7%. The study, taken as a whole, reports: No expanded-clone CDR3 amino acid sequence recurred across subjects, suggesting private TCR-beta repertoires. A possible signature appeared as one related-CDR3 cluster, in which phylogenetic grouping placed the repertoires of 18 of 34 multiple sclerosis patients.

The TCR sequence derives from a woman in her sixties with multiple sclerosis. The rearrangement joins TRBV6-5 to TRBJ2-3; TRBD1 aligns across 7 bases. The sample comprised PBMCs. In DNA, the CDR3 is TGTGCCAGCAGGACCCCTACAGGGGCGGAAGATACGCAGTATTTT. Protein product: CASRTPTGAEDTQYF.